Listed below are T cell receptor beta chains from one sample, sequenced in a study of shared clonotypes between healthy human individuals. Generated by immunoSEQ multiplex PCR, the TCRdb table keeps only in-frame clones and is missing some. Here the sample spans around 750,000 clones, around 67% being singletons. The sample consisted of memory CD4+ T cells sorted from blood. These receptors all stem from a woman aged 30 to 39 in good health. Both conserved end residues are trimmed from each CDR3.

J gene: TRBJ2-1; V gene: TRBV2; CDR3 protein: ASKQLWSYNEQF
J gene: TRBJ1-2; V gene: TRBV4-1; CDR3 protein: ASSQVGQGRGGYT
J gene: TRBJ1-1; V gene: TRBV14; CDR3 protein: ASSGQGYTEAF
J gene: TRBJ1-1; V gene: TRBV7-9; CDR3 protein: ASSLENTEAF
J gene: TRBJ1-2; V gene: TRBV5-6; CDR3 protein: ASSPRNYYGYT
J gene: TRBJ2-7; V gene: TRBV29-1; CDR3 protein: SVKLAGYYEQY
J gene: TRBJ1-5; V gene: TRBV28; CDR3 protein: ASSWNIMGQPQH
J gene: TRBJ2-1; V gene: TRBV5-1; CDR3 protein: ASSLDQILYNEQF
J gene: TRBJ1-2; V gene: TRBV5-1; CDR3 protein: ASSFETGLANYGYT
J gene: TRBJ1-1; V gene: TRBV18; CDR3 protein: ASSPFPRGADTEAF